What follows are 2 T cell receptor beta chains derived from one specimen sequenced in a study of CD8+CD57+ T cells in acquired aplastic anemia. Genomic DNA, serving as template, underwent TCR beta VDJ and CDR3 profiling. TCRdb redid the calling of the reads with MiXCR, one entry per CDR3 protein. Of roughly 120,000 distinct CDR3 sequences in the sample, 50% to 60% were seen once. Patients included in sequencing had previously demonstrated CD8+CD57+ cell expansion by flow cytometry. The specimen sequenced was sorted CD4+, CD8+, or CD8+CD57+ T cells (not recorded which) from PBMCs. The receptors come from a human donor with aplastic anemia.

V gene TRBV7-2 combines with J gene TRBJ1-2; 8 bases are a match to TRBD1. This CDR3 comprises 16 residues. The V and J ends lost 1 base and 8 bases, in that order; junction bases with no gene match: 12. Per the germline V gene, CDR1 is SGHTA and CDR2 is FQGNSA. The CDR3 region is CASSLERTGLGLGYTF. The CDR3, as DNA: TGTGCCAGCAGCTTAGAGAGGACAGGGTTGGGGTTGGGCTACACCTTC.

The chain couples TRBV29-1 to TRBJ2-1, with 13 nucleotides matching TRBD2. This CDR3 is 16 amino acids long. Germline V gene data show CDR1 as SQVTM and CDR2 as ANQGSEA. V lost 7 bases to trimming and J lost 8 bases; unmatched junction nucleotides: 14. The DNA for the CDR3 is TGCAGCGCCTGCAAGGGGACTAGCGGGATGGGGTATGAGCAGTTCTTC. Protein sequence: CSACKGTSGMGYEQFF.